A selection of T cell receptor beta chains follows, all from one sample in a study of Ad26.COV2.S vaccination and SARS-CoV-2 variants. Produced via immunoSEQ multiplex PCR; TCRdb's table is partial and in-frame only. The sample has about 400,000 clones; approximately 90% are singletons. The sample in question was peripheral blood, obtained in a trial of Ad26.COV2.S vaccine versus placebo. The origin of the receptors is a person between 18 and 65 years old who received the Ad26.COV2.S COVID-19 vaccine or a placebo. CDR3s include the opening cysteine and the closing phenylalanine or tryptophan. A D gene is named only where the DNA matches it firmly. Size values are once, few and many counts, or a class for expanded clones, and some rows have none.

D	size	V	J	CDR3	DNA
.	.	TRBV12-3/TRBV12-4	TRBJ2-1	CASSTGLNEQFF	TGTGCCAGCAGTACAGGACTCAATGAGCAGTTCTTC
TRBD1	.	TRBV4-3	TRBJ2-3	CASSQDLGTGALGDTQYF	TGCGCCAGCAGCCAAGATCTAGGGACAGGAGCCCTTGGAGATACGCAGTATTTT
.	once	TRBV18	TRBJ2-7	CASSPPNLRNEQYF	TGTGCCAGCTCACCACCGAATTTGAGGAACGAGCAGTACTTC
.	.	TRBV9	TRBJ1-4	CASSVGGVWDEKLFF	TGTGCCAGCAGCGTAGGAGGGGTTTGGGATGAAAAACTGTTTTTT
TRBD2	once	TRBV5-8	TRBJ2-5	CASSSSLAGGPMEETQYF	TGTGCCAGCAGCTCCTCACTAGCGGGGGGGCCGATGGAAGAGACCCAGTACTTC
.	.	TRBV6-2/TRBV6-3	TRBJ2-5	CASSPWWETQYF	TGTGCCAGCAGCCCCTGGTGGGAGACCCAGTACTTC
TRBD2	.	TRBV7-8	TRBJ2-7	CASSRRPGLAGGPSYEQYF	TGTGCCAGCAGCCGCCGACCGGGACTAGCGGGGGGGCCCTCCTACGAGCAGTACTTC
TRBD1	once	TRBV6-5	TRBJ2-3	CASSSGTGASTDTQYF	TGTGCCAGCAGTTCCGGGACAGGGGCTAGCACAGATACGCAGTATTTT
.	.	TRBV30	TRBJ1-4	CAWSVEGALSSFF	TGTGCCTGGAGTGTGGAAGGGGCCCTCAGTAGTTTTTTT
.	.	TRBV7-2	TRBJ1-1	CASSKPGRPGPEAFF	TGTGCCAGCAGCAAACCGGGACGCCCAGGGCCTGAAGCTTTCTTT
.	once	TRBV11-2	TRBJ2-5	CASSLVGGETQYF	TGTGCCAGCAGCTTAGTCGGTGGAGAGACCCAGTACTTC
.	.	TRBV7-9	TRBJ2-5	CASSLVGLRETQYF	TGTGCCAGCAGCTTAGTGGGTTTAAGGGAGACCCAGTACTTC
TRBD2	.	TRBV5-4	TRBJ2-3	CASSLEGLAGGFSTDTQYF	TGTGCCAGCAGCTTGGAGGGACTAGCGGGGGGATTTAGCACAGATACGCAGTATTTT
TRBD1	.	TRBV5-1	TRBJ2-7	CASSFGTGGRYEQYF	TGCGCCAGCAGCTTCGGGACAGGGGGCAGGTACGAGCAGTACTTC
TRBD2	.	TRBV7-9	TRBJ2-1	CASSTSGGPNRHNEQFF	TGTGCCAGCTCGACTAGCGGGGGGCCAAATCGTCACAATGAGCAGTTCTTC
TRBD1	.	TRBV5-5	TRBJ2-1	CASSQGLRLNEQFF	TGTGCCAGCTCACAGGGGCTTCGTCTCAATGAGCAGTTCTTC
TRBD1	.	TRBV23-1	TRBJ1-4	CASSQSGTALGNEKLFF	TGCGCCAGCAGTCAATCCGGGACAGCCCTAGGTAATGAAAAACTGTTTTTT
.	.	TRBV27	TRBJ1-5	CAKPTGAAYSNQPQHF	TGTGCCAAGCCGACAGGTGCGGCTTATAGCAATCAGCCCCAGCATTTT
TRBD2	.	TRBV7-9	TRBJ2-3	CASRPGLADTDTQYF	TGTGCCAGCAGGCCCGGACTAGCCGACACAGATACGCAGTATTTT
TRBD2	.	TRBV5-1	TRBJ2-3	CASSPGLAGATDTQYF	TGCGCCAGCAGCCCAGGACTAGCGGGGGCCACAGATACGCAGTATTTT
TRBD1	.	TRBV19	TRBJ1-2	CALWTGTYGYTF	TGTGCCCTATGGACAGGGACCTATGGCTACACCTTC
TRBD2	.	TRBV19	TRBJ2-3	CASSKRLAGGIGTDTQYF	TGTGCCAGTAGTAAGCGACTAGCGGGGGGGATTGGCACAGATACGCAGTATTTT
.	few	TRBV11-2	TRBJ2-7	CASSLEIGQTYEQYF	TGTGCCAGCAGCTTAGAAATTGGACAGACCTACGAGCAGTACTTC
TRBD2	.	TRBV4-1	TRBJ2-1	CASSQEGGNYNEQFF	TGCGCCAGCAGCCAAGAGGGGGGGAATTACAATGAGCAGTTCTTC
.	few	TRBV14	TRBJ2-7	CASSQVTIYEQYF	TGTGCCAGCAGCCAAGTCACGATATACGAGCAGTACTTC
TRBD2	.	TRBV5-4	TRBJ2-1	CASSQTSGGHNEQFF	TGTGCCAGCAGCCAAACTAGCGGGGGCCACAATGAGCAGTTCTTC
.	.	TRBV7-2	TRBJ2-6	CASSLAASGANVLTF	TGTGCCAGCAGCTTAGCGGCCTCTGGGGCCAACGTCCTGACTTTC
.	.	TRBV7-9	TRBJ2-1	CASSLGTLNNEQFF	TGTGCCAGCAGCTTAGGGACTTTAAACAATGAGCAGTTCTTC
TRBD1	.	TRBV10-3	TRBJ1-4	CAISSGQGGGEKLFF	TGTGCCATCAGTTCCGGTCAGGGGGGCGGTGAAAAACTGTTTTTT
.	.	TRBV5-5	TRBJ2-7	CASSLAGGLPYEQYF	TGTGCCAGCAGCTTGGCCGGGGGACTTCCCTACGAGCAGTACTTC
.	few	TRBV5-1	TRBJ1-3	CASSLGGLSSGNTIYF	TGCGCCAGCAGCTTGGGGGGTTTGAGCTCTGGAAACACCATATATTTT
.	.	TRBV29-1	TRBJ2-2	CSVEDLETANTGELFF	TGCAGCGTTGAAGATCTTGAGACGGCGAACACCGGGGAGCTGTTTTTT
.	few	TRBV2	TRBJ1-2	CASSSGYGYTF	TGTGCCAGCTCAAGCGGCTATGGCTACACCTTC
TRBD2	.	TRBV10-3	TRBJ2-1	CAILKTSGGYNEQFF	TGTGCCATCCTCAAAACTAGCGGGGGTTACAATGAGCAGTTCTTC
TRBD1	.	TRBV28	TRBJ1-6	CASSRVGTGVNSPLHF	TGTGCCAGCAGCAGAGTGGGGACAGGGGTGAATTCACCCCTCCACTTT
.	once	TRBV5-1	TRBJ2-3	CASSPKYVGRATDTQYF	TGCGCCAGCAGCCCGAAATATGTGGGACGAGCCACAGATACGCAGTATTTT
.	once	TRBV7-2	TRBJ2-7	CASSLDGDWGLYEQYF	TGTGCCAGCAGCTTAGACGGCGACTGGGGCCTCTACGAGCAGTACTTC
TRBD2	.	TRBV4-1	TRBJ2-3	CASSQGLGAGDTDTQYF	TGCGCCAGCAGCCAAGGTCTGGGAGCGGGGGACACAGATACGCAGTATTTT
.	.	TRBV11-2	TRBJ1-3	CASSHGQNTIYF	TGTGCCAGCAGCCACGGACAGAACACCATATATTTT
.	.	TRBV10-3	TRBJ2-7	CAISEGVTGQGNYEQYF	TGTGCCATCAGTGAGGGAGTAACAGGGCAAGGGAACTACGAGCAGTACTTC
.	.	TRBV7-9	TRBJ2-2	CASSPQEAANTGELFF	TGTGCCAGCAGCCCACAGGAGGCCGCGAACACCGGGGAGCTGTTTTTT
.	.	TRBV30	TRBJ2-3	CAWSKRGGDTQYF	TGTGCCTGGAGCAAAAGGGGGGGAGATACGCAGTATTTT
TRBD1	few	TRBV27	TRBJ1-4	CASRRPGTGGTNEKLFF	TGTGCCAGCAGGCGTCCCGGGACAGGGGGAACTAATGAAAAACTGTTTTTT